The entry that follows covers one TCR beta chain sequence. This specimen comes from a study of CD8+CD57+ T cells in acquired aplastic anemia. The overall study: Average CD4+ read depth in healthy donors was some 9.9 million reads.

Genomic DNA constituted the template upon which TCR beta VDJ and CDR3 profiling was performed. TCRdb processed the reads anew with MiXCR; each CDR3 protein has one entry. The table lists about 110,000 distinct CDR3 sequences, around 50% of them singletons, with roughly 34% in the top ten. V lost 8 bases, J lost 6 bases, and 16 bases lay in between. The CDR3 is 12 residues long. Germline V CDR1 and CDR2: DFQATT, SNEGSKA (reference sequence). The material sequenced was sorted CD4+, CD8+, or CD8+CD57+ T cells (not recorded which) from PBMCs. V is TRBV20-1 and J is TRBJ1-1; a weak D match, TRBD1 (5 bases). This clonotype was obtained from a human donor in good health, serving as a control. The chain's CDR3 is CSSTVGAAEAFF. CDR3 sequence (DNA): TGCAGTTCGACGGTTGGGGCCGCTGAAGCTTTCTTT.